These 30 T cell receptor beta chains share one sample of origin, sequenced in a study of T cells in Graves' hyperthyroidism and ophthalmopathy. The source material, RNA transcripts, was used to amplify TCR beta CDR3 regions. The HTBI set primed first-round TCR CDR3 RT-PCR. MiXCR was run by TCRdb on the multiplex PCR reads, yielding one entry per CDR3 protein. This table has hundreds of thousands of distinct CDR3 sequences, about 20% appearing once. Sequences were obtained from blood. These receptor sequences come from a man aged 25-45 years with Graves' ophthalmopathy.

In DNA form, the CDR3 reads TGTGCCAGCAGCTTAAGGCAATGGCGGGAGATTGGAGAGACCCAGTACTTC. Amino acids: CASSLRQWREIGETQYF. The rearrangement uses TRBV13 and TRBJ2-5; 7 bases are a match to TRBD2. The CDR3 extends over 17 amino acids. V gave up 2 bases and J gave up 4 bases; unmatched junction bases: 13. Germline V gene lookup returns CDR1 PRHDT and CDR2 FYEKMQ (reference sequence).

This clonotype was observed a handful of times. CDR3 in amino acids: CASSGTGGFDEQYF. CDR3 nucleotide sequence: TGTGCCAGCAGCGGGACAGGGGGCTTCGACGAGCAGTACTTC. The gene calls are TRBV6-1 and TRBJ2-7, with 12 bases aligning to TRBD1. Germline V gives CDR1 MNHNS, CDR2 SASEGT. The junction had 5 bases not matched to a gene; V was cut back by 6 bases and J by 5 bases. The CDR3 is 14 amino acids.

This clonotype turned up a few times. V and J are TRBV20-1 and TRBJ2-7, with 9 nucleotides matching TRBD1. This CDR3 is 15 amino acids long. The germline V gene encodes CDR1 DFQATT and CDR2 SNEGSKA (reference sequence). With V trimmed by 5 bases and J by 3 bases, 11 bases remained unmatched. The chain's CDR3 is CSAPRGGQGVYEQYF. The CDR3 nucleotides are TGCAGTGCTCCCCGAGGGGGACAGGGTGTCTACGAGCAGTACTTC.

This clonotype was observed a handful of times. The chain has TRBV28 and TRBJ2-5; D is uncertain. The CDR3 contains 11 residues. V was trimmed by 6 bases and J by 4 bases, leaving 6 bases between them. Germline V CDR1 and CDR2: MDHEN, SYDVKM. In DNA form, the CDR3 reads TGTGCCAGCAGGGCTTTAGAGACCCAGTACTTC. Encoded protein: CASRALETQYF.

J is TRBJ2-1 and V is TRBV9; TRBD2 matches at 9 bases. The junction had 6 bases not matched to a gene; V was cut back by 0 bases and J by 5 bases. The CDR3 totals 16 residues. CDR1 is SGDLS, CDR2 YYNGEE, per germline. Here the CDR3 DNA reads TGTGCCAGCAGCGTAGGACCTAGCGGGACCGACAATGAGCAGTTCTTC. Its translation is CASSVGPSGTDNEQFF.

This clonotype showed up just a few times. The junction does not match germline at one end; this may be a read error. The genes are TRBV5-1 and TRBJ2-2, with 12 bases that match TRBD2. CDR1 and CDR2 from the germline V gene are SGHRS and YFSETQ. The CDR3 has 16 amino acids. The CDR3 protein is CASSETSGRNNGELFF. CDR3 DNA: TGTGCCAGCAGCGAGACTAGCGGGAGAAATAACGGAGAGCTGTTTTTT.

In its sample, this clonotype was seen many times. The chain joins TRBV12-3 or TRBV12-4 to TRBJ2-5; the match to TRBD1 covers 11 bases. The J segment lost 4 bases and the V segment lost 5 bases, leaving 6 bases of the junction unmatched. The CDR3 runs 15 residues. The CDR3 loop reads CASSISGTGGETQYF. CDR3 in DNA: TGTGCCAGCAGTATCTCCGGGACAGGGGGAGAGACCCAGTACTTC.

The rearrangement links TRBV7-8 to TRBJ1-1; D is ambiguous. This CDR3 has 17 amino acids. With 2 bases removed from V and 1 base from J, the gap between germline ends came to 17 bases. The germline gives CDR1 SGHVS, CDR2 FQNEAQ. The CDR3 reads CASSLPLNGRGNTEAFF. The DNA for the CDR3 is TGTGCCAGCAGCTTACCCCTGAACGGACGGGGGAACACTGAAGCTTTCTTT. Using reference TRBV7-8 and TRBJ1-1 for the parts outside the CDR3, the full variable domain is GAGVSQSPRYKVAKRGQDVALRCDPISGHVSLFWYQQALGQGPEFLTYFQNEAQLDKSGLPSDRFFAERPEGSVSTLKIQRTQQEDSAVYLCASSLPLNGRGNTEAFFGQGTRLTVV.

The gene calls are TRBV20-1 and TRBJ1-6, with TRBD1 as a possible D gene (5 bases). CDR1 and CDR2 from the germline V gene are DFQATT and SNEGSKA (reference sequence). V was trimmed by 3 bases and J by 7 bases, leaving 16 bases between them. The length of the CDR3 is 15 residues. DNA of the CDR3: TGCAGTGCTAGCGAGGGGACGCTAAAGAATTCACCCCTCCACTTT. As protein: CSASEGTLKNSPLHF.

At least ten counts were recorded for this clonotype. The chain is built from TRBV28 and TRBJ2-3, with D possibly being TRBD2 (5 bases). CDR3 size: 14 residues. CDR1 MDHEN and CDR2 SYDVKM come from the germline V gene. The V and J ends lost 5 bases and 1 base respectively, with 10 bases between them. CDR3 coding DNA: TGTGCCAGCAGTCCGGTCGGGGGCACAGATACGCAGTATTTT. Translation: CASSPVGGTDTQYF. Full variable domain (remainder filled in from reference TRBV28 and TRBJ2-3): DVKVTQSSRYLVKRTGEKVFLECVQDMDHENMFWYRQDPGLGLRLIYFSYDVKMKEKGDIPEGYSVSREKKERFSLILESASTNQTSMYLCASSPVGGTDTQYFGPGTRLTVL.

J is TRBJ1-1 and V is TRBV5-1, with D uncertain. Per germline, CDR1 SGHRS and CDR2 YFSETQ. V was clipped by 2 bases and J by 2 bases, with 16 bases between them. CDR3 size: 16 residues. The CDR3 DNA sequence: TGCGCCAGCAGCTTCTTTCGAATAGGGAATAACACTGAAGCTTTCTTT. Translated: CASSFFRIGNNTEAFF. The complete variable domain, with remaining parts taken from reference TRBV5-1 and TRBJ1-1, reads KAGVTQTPRYLIKTRGQQVTLSCSPISGHRSVSWYQQTPGQGLQFLFEYFSETQRNKGNFPGRFSGRQFSNSRSEMNVSTLELGDSALYLCASSFFRIGNNTEAFFGQGTRLTVV.

This chain connects TRBV6-2 or TRBV6-3 to TRBJ2-3; TRBD2 aligns across 9 bases. V was pared by 2 bases and J by 3 bases, with 3 bases of the junction left unmatched. CDR1 MNHEY and CDR2 SVGEGT come from the germline V gene. The CDR3 extends over 15 amino acids. CDR3 DNA: TGTGCCAGCAGTTACGCAGGACTAGCGACAGATACGCAGTATTTT. Its translation is CASSYAGLATDTQYF.

The chain has TRBV18 and TRBJ2-6; 7 bases agree with TRBD1. This CDR3 spans 17 amino acids. With V trimmed by 4 bases and J by 1 base, 7 bases remained unmatched. The germline gives CDR1 KGHSH, CDR2 LQKENI. CDR3 nucleotide sequence: TGTGCCAGCTCACAAACAGGGGCCGAATCTGGGGCCAACGTCCTGACTTTC. Its translation is CASSQTGAESGANVLTF.

This chain connects TRBV19 to TRBJ1-4; D is ambiguous. The CDR3 loop spans 13 amino acids. V dropped 1 base and J dropped 7 bases, with 7 bases sitting between them. Germline CDR1 LNHDA, CDR2 SQIVND (reference sequence). Here the CDR3 reads CASSIGHGEKLFF. Written as DNA, the CDR3 is TGTGCCAGTAGTATAGGCCACGGTGAAAAACTGTTTTTT.

V and J are TRBV10-3 and TRBJ1-1; possible D gene TRBD1, 6 bases. CDR1 and CDR2 (germline): ENHRY, SYGVKD. There are 15 residues in the CDR3. Trimming removed 4 bases at V and 6 bases at J, with 18 bases between. The CDR3 is CAISGVRTDRPEAFF. The DNA for the CDR3 is TGTGCCATCAGTGGGGTCAGGACAGACCGGCCTGAAGCTTTCTTT.

Notes on this clonotype: With a much larger clone just one base away, this may be a read error. The rearrangement joins TRBV11-2 to TRBJ2-7; TRBD1 might be the D (5 bases). CDR3 length: 15 amino acids. Germline assignment: CDR1 SGHAT and CDR2 FQNNGV. CDR3 amino acids: CANSFSTGKDYEQYF. The CDR3 DNA reads as TGTGCCAACAGCTTTAGTACAGGCAAAGACTACGAGCAGTACTTC.

The sample holds a few counts of this clonotype. This sequence joins TRBV7-3 and TRBJ2-1, with TRBD2 identical over 11 bases. The junction had 13 bases not matched to a gene; V was cut back by 1 base and J by 8 bases. The CDR3 has 18 amino acids. Germline V CDR1 and CDR2: SGHTA, FQGTGA. CDR3 in amino acids: CASSLIGTSGRPGYEQFF. CDR3 in DNA: TGTGCCAGCAGCTTAATAGGTACTAGCGGGAGACCAGGGTATGAGCAGTTCTTC.

This clonotype has at least ten counts. J is TRBJ2-5 and V is TRBV2; no clear D. The germline V gene has CDR1 SNHLY and CDR2 FYNNEI. CDR3 length: 12 residues. V was clipped by 1 base and J by 4 bases, with 4 bases between them. CDR3: CASSEDRETQYF. CDR3 in DNA: TGTGCCAGCAGTGAAGATAGAGAGACCCAGTACTTC.

This clonotype has just a few counts. This rearrangement joins TRBV11-1 to TRBJ1-2; the match to TRBD1 covers 8 bases. This CDR3 is 15 amino acids long. CDR1 SGHAT and CDR2 FQDESV come from the germline V gene (reference sequence). The junction had 10 bases not matched to a gene; V was cut back by 5 bases and J by 5 bases. CDR3 in amino acids: CASSHYRGGEYGYTF. CDR3 in DNA: TGTGCCAGCAGCCACTACAGGGGGGGTGAGTATGGCTACACCTTC.

As regards this clonotype: A much bigger clone sits one base away, suggesting this may be a read error. The chain couples TRBV27 to TRBJ2-7; 7 nucleotides align to TRBD2. There are 14 residues in the CDR3. Germline V lookup: CDR1 MNHEY, CDR2 SMNVEV (reference sequence). This chain's CDR3 is CASNLTRDYYEQYF. Here the CDR3 DNA reads TGTGCCAGCAATTTAACCCGGGACTACTACGAGCAGTACTTC.

This clonotype was seen a handful of times. V is TRBV15 and J is TRBJ2-5; TRBD1 aligns across 9 bases. In germline, CDR1 is LNHNV, CDR2 YYDKDF (reference sequence). The CDR3 is 18 residues long. J was trimmed by 1 base and V by 5 bases; bases with no gene match: 14. The DNA of the CDR3 is TGTGCCACCAGCCCATCTAGTGAATGGACAGGGGCCCAAGAGACCCAGTACTTC. The encoded protein is CATSPSSEWTGAQETQYF.

CDR3 sequence (DNA): TGCGCCAGCAGCTTGGGGACTAAGGATTCCGAGCAGTACTTC. This codes for CASSLGTKDSEQYF. V and J are TRBV5-1 and TRBJ2-7; D might be TRBD2 (6 bases). CDR3 size: 14 residues. V was clipped by 0 bases and J by 6 bases, with 13 bases between them. The germline CDR1 and CDR2 sequences are SGHRS and YFSETQ.

The CDR3 DNA sequence: TGTGCCAGCTCACCACCTATCAAGGATACGCAGTATTTT. Its translation is CASSPPIKDTQYF. This rearrangement joins TRBV18 to TRBJ2-3; no definite D call. Germline lookup yields CDR1 KGHSH and CDR2 LQKENI. The CDR3 is made up of 13 amino acids. Between the trimmed V and J ends, which lost 0 bases and 6 bases, there was a span of 7 bases.

In its sample, this clonotype was seen a few times. This chain uses TRBV6-6 with TRBJ2-1; TRBD2 matches at 9 bases. Germline V gene data show CDR1 as MNHNY and CDR2 as SVGAGI (reference sequence). V was pared by 0 bases and J by 4 bases, with 4 bases of the junction left unmatched. The CDR3 totals 16 residues. As DNA, the CDR3 is TGTGCCAGCAGTTACTCCCCTAGCGGGATATACAATGAGCAGTTCTTC. Protein product: CASSYSPSGIYNEQFF.

This clonotype came up a few times. J is TRBJ1-6 and V is TRBV6-1; 7 nucleotides agree with TRBD1. Germline V lookup: CDR1 MNHNS, CDR2 SASEGT. V was clipped by 6 bases and J by 6 bases; unmatched bases: 2. The CDR3 loop spans 13 amino acids. The CDR3 here is CASRGQFNSPLHF. The CDR3 coding sequence is TGTGCCAGCAGGGGACAGTTTAATTCACCCCTCCACTTT.

This clonotype appeared many times. The chain has TRBV11-1 and TRBJ2-5; weak D call: TRBD1 (5 bases). Germline CDR1 reads SGHAT; CDR2 reads FQDESV (reference sequence). The CDR3 totals 15 residues. The V and J ends lost 3 bases and 4 bases respectively, with 15 bases between them. CDR3 sequence (DNA): TGTGCCAGCAGCTTCCGTCCAGGGTCGGGAGAGACCCAGTACTTC. Translation gives CASSFRPGSGETQYF.

The rearrangement joins TRBV5-6 to TRBJ2-7; the D gene could be TRBD1 or TRBD2 (5 bases each). The ends were cut back, 0 bases at V and 0 bases at J, with 13 bases in the middle. This CDR3 comprises 16 residues. CDR1 and CDR2 (germline): SGHDT, YYEEEE. CDR3 residues: CASSLDKGRISYEQYF. The CDR3, as DNA: TGTGCCAGCAGCTTGGATAAGGGACGGATCTCCTACGAGCAGTACTTC.

This clonotype occurred a few times. This chain connects TRBV2 to TRBJ1-4; 11 bases fit TRBD1. With V trimmed by 8 bases and J by 8 bases, 1 base remained unmatched. Germline loops: CDR1 SNHLY, CDR2 FYNNEI. This CDR3 is 12 amino acids long. The DNA for the CDR3 is TGTGCCAGCGGACAGGGGGCGGAAAAACTGTTTTTT. It codes for CASGQGAEKLFF. Supplemented by reference TRBV2 and TRBJ1-4, the full variable domain reads EPEVTQTPSHQVTQMGQEVILRCVPISNHLYFYWYRQILGQKVEFLVSFYNNEISEKSEIFDDQFSVERPDGSNFTLKIRSTKLEDSAMYFCASGQGAEKLFFGSGTQLSVL.

This clonotype was recorded many times. V gene TRBV7-3 combines with J gene TRBJ2-1; possibly TRBD1 or TRBD2 for D (6 bases each). The V gene's germline CDR1 is SGHTA and CDR2 FQGTGA. V dropped 5 bases and J dropped 2 bases, with 16 bases sitting between them. The CDR3 extends over 16 amino acids. In DNA, the CDR3 is TGTGCCAGCAGCCGTCAATCGGGGGCGGCCTACAATGAGCAGTTCTTC. Protein: CASSRQSGAAYNEQFF.

The rearrangement joins TRBV6-1 to TRBJ1-2; no firm D call. Germline-derived CDR1 and CDR2 are MNHNS and SASEGT. This CDR3 contains 13 residues. Trimming removed 2 bases at V and 4 bases at J, with 8 bases between. This chain's CDR3 is CASSETRSYGYTF. The CDR3 DNA reads as TGTGCCAGCAGTGAAACTAGATCCTATGGCTACACCTTC.